The 19 T cell receptor beta chains given below trace back to one sample, sequenced in a study of T cells in Graves' hyperthyroidism and ophthalmopathy. Amplification of TCR beta CDR3 regions was performed using RNA transcripts as template. An initial round of RT-PCR targeting the TCR CDR3 relied on the HTBI primer set. TCRdb reanalysed the multiplex PCR reads using MiXCR and keeps one entry per CDR3 protein. The top ten hold 16% of the sample, which has 650,000 to 850,000 distinct CDR3 sequences, under 20% seen once. Source material: blood. Receptors were obtained from a woman aged 50 to 60 with Graves' hyperthyroidism that later progressed to Graves' ophthalmopathy.

The chain has TRBV12-3 or TRBV12-4 and TRBJ1-5, with a weak D call TRBD1 (6 bases). CDR3 length equals 16 residues. Trimming pared 3 bases from V and 3 bases from J, leaving 15 bases between. The CDR3 protein is CASSFRGDGVNQPQHF. For the CDR3, the DNA is TGTGCCAGCAGTTTCAGGGGCGACGGAGTCAATCAGCCCCAGCATTTT.

This clonotype has ten or more counts. The V gene is TRBV3-1, the J gene TRBJ1-1; 8 nucleotides line up with TRBD1. Germline loops: CDR1 LGHDT, CDR2 YNNKEL (reference sequence). This CDR3 has 13 residues. V was pared by 0 bases and J by 14 bases, with 8 bases of the junction left unmatched. This CDR3 is CASSQDFRTGYFF. CDR3 coding DNA: TGTGCCAGCAGCCAAGATTTTCGGACAGGGTACTTCTTT.

This clonotype was found many times. The DNA for the CDR3 is TGCGCCAGCAGATCAGGGACGGACTTGAACACTGAAGCTTTCTTT. Translating gives CASRSGTDLNTEAFF. J is TRBJ1-1 and V is TRBV5-1, with a tentative D call TRBD1 (5 bases). Trimming took off 5 bases at V and 0 bases at J, with 14 bases between the two ends. Germline loops: CDR1 SGHRS, CDR2 YFSETQ. CDR3 length equals 15 residues.

This clonotype was counted ten times or more. This chain uses TRBV6-5 with TRBJ2-1; 7 bases align to TRBD1. The CDR3 has 13 amino acids. Germline CDR1 reads MNHEY; CDR2 reads SVGAGI. J lost 7 bases, V lost 0 bases, and 0 bases had no gene match. CDR3 sequence reads: CASSYSTGNEQFF. CDR3 sequence (DNA): TGTGCCAGCAGTTACTCGACAGGGAATGAGCAGTTCTTC.

This clonotype showed up just a few times. The chain's CDR3 is CATSPSGVEQFF. CDR3 bases: TGTGCCACCAGTCCTAGCGGGGTTGAGCAGTTCTTC. The chain recombines TRBV24-1 with TRBJ2-1, with 9 bases that match TRBD2. The CDR3 contains 12 residues. With 6 bases clipped from V and 9 bases from J, the junction kept 2 bases outside the gene matches. Germline V gives CDR1 KGHDR, CDR2 SFDVKD.

This clonotype was seen at least ten times. The chain carries TRBV15 and TRBJ1-1; D is unresolved. V dropped 3 bases and J dropped 3 bases, with 11 bases sitting between them. The CDR3 is made up of 14 amino acids. Germline-derived CDR1 and CDR2 are LNHNV and YYDKDF (reference sequence). CDR3 amino acids: CATSRDGGHTEAFF. As DNA, the CDR3 is TGTGCCACCAGCAGGGACGGAGGACACACTGAAGCTTTCTTT.

This clonotype turned up a few times. The J gene is TRBJ2-7, the V gene TRBV7-8, with 10 bases fitting TRBD1. The germline gives CDR1 SGHVS, CDR2 FQNEAQ. This CDR3 has 15 amino acids. The ends lost 3 bases at V and 5 bases at J; junction bases unmatched: 7. CDR3 residues: CASSFLPGQGHEQYF. DNA of the CDR3: TGTGCCAGCAGCTTTCTTCCGGGACAGGGGCACGAGCAGTACTTC.

This clonotype was seen repeatedly, ten times or more. The chain carries TRBV12-3 or TRBV12-4 and TRBJ2-1; 9 bases map to TRBD1. Germline trimming cut 6 bases from V and 5 bases from J; bases unmatched to any gene: 5. This CDR3 is 14 amino acids long. This CDR3 is CASRRTGVNNEQFF. Written as DNA, the CDR3 is TGTGCCAGCAGAAGGACAGGGGTTAACAATGAGCAGTTCTTC.

This clonotype occurred a few times. The V call is TRBV20-1, the J call TRBJ2-1; 8 bases are a match to TRBD2. The CDR3 runs to 15 residues. Germline CDR1 is DFQATT and CDR2 is SNEGSKA (reference sequence). V shed 3 bases, J shed 6 bases, and the junction held 10 bases outside the gene matches. The CDR3 nucleotides read TGCAGTGCTAGGGACTTGCGGGGGGAAACCAATGAGCAGTTCTTC. Amino acid sequence: CSARDLRGETNEQFF.

The V and J genes are TRBV4-1 and TRBJ1-1, with D possibly being TRBD1 (5 bases). The CDR3 consists of 13 residues. CDR1 MGHRA and CDR2 YSYEKL come from the germline V gene. V was pared by 7 bases and J by 1 base, with 10 bases between. The CDR3 sequence: CASNGGTNTEAFF. The CDR3 DNA is TGCGCCAGCAACGGTGGGACGAACACTGAAGCTTTCTTT.

J is TRBJ2-1 and V is TRBV10-2; TRBD2 aligns across 11 bases. Germline CDR1 and CDR2: WSHSY and SAAADI. Germline trimming cut 3 bases from V and 1 base from J; bases unmatched to any gene: 8. This CDR3 has 18 residues. The CDR3 DNA is TGCGCCAGCAGTGATGCGTCTAGCGGGGGGATGTCCTACAATGAGCAGTTCTTC. Translated: CASSDASSGGMSYNEQFF.

J is TRBJ2-7 and V is TRBV9; D is perhaps TRBD1 (6 bases). V lost 0 bases to trimming and J lost 0 bases, with 10 bases between them. The length of the CDR3 is 15 residues. CDR1 is SGDLS, CDR2 YYNGEE, per germline. CDR3 DNA: TGTGCCAGCAGCGTAGCTACAGGGAGCTCCTACGAGCAGTACTTC. Its translation: CASSVATGSSYEQYF. Full variable domain (missing parts from reference TRBV9 and TRBJ2-7): DSGVTQTPKHLITATGQRVTLRCSPRSGDLSVYWYQQSLDQGLQFLIQYYNGEERAKGNILERFSAQQFPDLHSELNLSSLELGDSALYFCASSVATGSSYEQYFGPGTRLTVT.

This clonotype was picked up many times. The CDR3 reads CASSWGSNTGELFF. CDR3 bases: TGTGCCAGCAGTTGGGGGTCGAACACCGGGGAGCTGTTTTTT. This chain connects TRBV7-3 to TRBJ2-2; D possibly uses TRBD1 or TRBD2 (5 bases each). The CDR3 consists of 14 residues. The ends were cut back, 6 bases at V and 0 bases at J, with 8 bases in the middle. The germline V gene encodes CDR1 SGHTA and CDR2 FQGTGA.

This clonotype was found a few times. This rearrangement joins TRBV12-3 or TRBV12-4 to TRBJ2-3; D is ambiguous. Trimming shortened V by 11 bases and J by 6 bases, and 18 bases separated the two germline ends. The CDR3 runs to 13 residues. DNA for the CDR3: TGTGCCCTTGCTAGGTTGGCGGCGGATACGCAGTATTTT. It specifies CALARLAADTQYF.

There are a few counts of this clonotype. The J gene is TRBJ2-7, the V gene TRBV30; TRBD1 aligns across 9 bases. From germline, CDR1 is GTSNPN and CDR2 SVGIG (reference sequence). This CDR3 is built from 15 residues. After removal of 0 bases from V and 4 bases from J, the junction contained 7 bases not matched to a gene. For the CDR3, the DNA is TGTGCCTGGAGTGTACAGGACAGGGGCGGGTACGAGCAGTACTTC. Its protein product is CAWSVQDRGGYEQYF.

A few counts support this clonotype. This rearrangement joins TRBV27 to TRBJ2-1; D unclear. The germline V gene encodes CDR1 MNHEY and CDR2 SMNVEV (reference sequence). This CDR3 is 14 amino acids long. The germline V and J ends were trimmed by 3 bases and 5 bases, with 11 bases remaining between them. CDR3 in amino acids: CASSLIGENNEQFF. The CDR3 coding sequence is TGTGCCAGCAGTTTGATCGGAGAAAACAATGAGCAGTTCTTC.

This clonotype was counted only a few times. The rearrangement links TRBV6-1 to TRBJ1-2; 7 positions agree with TRBD1. Trimming at V came to 6 bases and at J to 5 bases, leaving 9 bases not matched to a gene. The CDR3 is 14 amino acids. Germline values: CDR1 MNHNS, CDR2 SASEGT. The CDR3 loop reads CASRDGTATYGYTF. The CDR3 DNA is TGTGCCAGCAGGGACGGGACAGCGACTTATGGCTACACCTTC.

Ten or more counts support this clonotype. The chain links TRBV7-2 to TRBJ2-7; 8 bases match TRBD1. Germline values: CDR1 SGHTA, CDR2 FQGNSA. V lost 5 bases and J lost 7; bases outside the gene matches: 13. This CDR3 has 15 residues. As DNA, the CDR3 is TGTGCCAGCAGCAGGCCCGGGACAGGAACGCGGGAGCAGTACTTC. This translates into CASSRPGTGTREQYF. Full variable domain (missing parts from reference TRBV7-2 and TRBJ2-7): GAGVSQSPSNKVTEKGKDVELRCDPISGHTALYWYRQSLGQGLEFLIYFQGNSAPDKSGLPSDRFSAERTGGSVSTLTIQRTQQEDSAVYLCASSRPGTGTREQYFGPGTRLTVT.

This clonotype has a handful of counts. The chain links TRBV15 to TRBJ2-7; D may be TRBD1 or TRBD2 (5 bases each). The V gene lost 0 bases and the J gene lost 3 bases, with 9 bases spanning the gap. In germline, CDR1 is LNHNV, CDR2 YYDKDF (reference sequence). The CDR3 contains 14 residues. The CDR3 reads CATSRDPGLYEQYF. In DNA, the CDR3 is TGTGCCACCAGCAGAGATCCGGGGCTCTACGAGCAGTACTTC.